Following are 29 T cell receptor beta chains from one sample sequenced in a study of CD8 T cells in ankylosing spondylitis. TCRdb called the 5' RACE reads again in MiXCR, with one record for every CDR3 protein. The table shows 300,000 to 400,000 distinct CDR3 sequences, with more than 9% occurring only once. Sequencing input: blood, either unsorted or a sorted T cell fraction (not recorded which). These receptors were taken from a female donor with ankylosing spondylitis or in good health (not recorded which).

In this sample, this clonotype turned up many times. The CDR3 reads CSARAIQGDTQYF. The CDR3 nucleotides are TGCAGTGCTAGGGCCATTCAGGGGGATACGCAGTATTTT. The chain has TRBV20-1 and TRBJ2-3; D might be TRBD1 (6 bases). V was trimmed by 3 bases and J by 6 bases, leaving 13 bases between them. Germline V gene lookup returns CDR1 DFQATT and CDR2 SNEGSKA (reference sequence). The CDR3 spans 13 residues.

There are many counts of this clonotype. This sequence joins TRBV2 and TRBJ1-4; D gene unclear. V dropped 2 bases and J dropped 2 bases, with 6 bases sitting between them. CDR3 size: 14 residues. From germline, CDR1 is SNHLY and CDR2 FYNNEI. The CDR3 reads CASSEYLTNEKLFF. The CDR3 DNA follows: TGTGCCAGCAGTGAATACCTGACTAATGAAAAACTGTTTTTT.

This clonotype was counted at least ten times. The chain uses TRBV24-1 and TRBJ2-2; unclear D gene. This CDR3 contains 15 residues. The germline V gene has CDR1 KGHDR and CDR2 SFDVKD. Deletions cut 5 bases from V and 0 bases from J, with 9 bases between. The DNA of the CDR3 is TGTGCCACCAGTGCGAGACCCTCGAACACCGGGGAGCTGTTTTTT. Translation: CATSARPSNTGELFF.

Ten or more counts support this clonotype. V usage is TRBV7-2 and J usage is TRBJ2-7, with 7 bases fitting TRBD2. The germline gives CDR1 SGHTA, CDR2 FQGNSA. CDR3 length equals 15 residues. After removal of 7 bases from V and 3 bases from J, the junction contained 12 bases not matched to a gene. DNA for the CDR3: TGTGCCAGCAACACACGCGGACTAGGAGACTACGAGCAGTACTTC. As protein: CASNTRGLGDYEQYF.

This clonotype was counted a few times. The chain has TRBV25-1 and TRBJ1-1, with D uncertain. V gave up 6 bases and J gave up 6 bases, with 23 bases separating them. Looked up from germline, CDR1 is MGHDK and CDR2 is SYGVNS. The CDR3 runs 16 residues. CDR3 in amino acids: CASRDPAVPGESEAFF. The CDR3 DNA reads as TGTGCCAGCAGGGATCCTGCGGTCCCCGGAGAATCTGAAGCTTTCTTT.

The chain links TRBV19 to TRBJ2-1; TRBD2 is a possible D gene (6 bases). The ends were cut back, 4 bases at V and 6 bases at J, with 19 bases in the middle. There are 16 residues in the CDR3. In germline, CDR1 is LNHDA, CDR2 SQIVND (reference sequence). CDR3 in amino acids: CASSREARSWGNEQFF. Here the CDR3 DNA reads TGTGCCAGTAGTAGGGAGGCCCGTTCGTGGGGCAATGAGCAGTTCTTC.

This clonotype was seen a few times. Written as DNA, the CDR3 is TGTGCCAGCAGCCGGACGCCCCGATACAACAATGAGCAGTTCTTC. It specifies CASSRTPRYNNEQFF. This rearrangement joins TRBV7-9 to TRBJ2-1; D uncertain. Per the germline V gene, CDR1 is SEHNR and CDR2 is FQNEAQ (reference sequence). Trimming pared 5 bases from V and 5 bases from J, leaving 16 bases between. This CDR3 region has 15 residues.

V usage is TRBV19 and J usage is TRBJ2-5, with D possibly matching TRBD1 (6 bases). This CDR3 is 13 amino acids long. Germline CDR1 LNHDA, CDR2 SQIVND (reference sequence). Trimming stripped 7 bases from V and 0 bases from J, with 9 bases between. The CDR3 nucleotides are TGTGCCAGTATCGGACAGAACCAAGAGACCCAGTACTTC. Its protein product is CASIGQNQETQYF.

The V call is TRBV5-5, the J call TRBJ2-5, with D maybe TRBD1 (5 bases). Per the germline V gene, CDR1 is SGHKS and CDR2 is YYEKEE (reference sequence). Trimming shortened V by 1 base and J by 3 bases, and 10 bases separated the two germline ends. This CDR3 comprises 14 residues. The CDR3 protein is CASSLQPTEETQYF. The CDR3 DNA reads as TGTGCCAGCAGCTTGCAGCCGACAGAAGAGACCCAGTACTTC.

Ten or more counts support this clonotype. This chain links TRBV29-1 with TRBJ2-4; D possibly uses TRBD1 or TRBD2 (6 bases each). The CDR3 has 14 residues. Trimming took off 6 bases at V and 0 bases at J, with 12 bases between the two ends. The germline V gene has CDR1 SQVTM and CDR2 ANQGSEA. The CDR3 DNA is TGCAGCGTACTGGGGGGCCTAGCCAAAAACATTCAGTACTTC. It yields the protein CSVLGGLAKNIQYF.

This chain connects TRBV12-3 or TRBV12-4 to TRBJ2-7; D is undetermined. Trimming removed 3 bases from V and 5 bases from J, with 17 bases in between. CDR3 size: 15 residues. CDR3 bases: TGTGCCAGCAGTTTGTTTGGTACCTCCCGCCACGAGCAGTACTTC. Its protein is CASSLFGTSRHEQYF.

This chain links TRBV6-6 with TRBJ1-2, with 8 bases fitting TRBD1. V shed 6 bases and J 1 base; nucleotides not matched to a gene: 1. CDR1 and CDR2 from the germline V gene are MNHNY and SVGAGI (reference sequence). The CDR3 sequence is 13 residues long. The CDR3 bases are TGTGCCAGCAGGGACAGGGATAACTATGGCTACACCTTC. Protein product: CASRDRDNYGYTF.

There are many counts of this clonotype. V and J are TRBV19 and TRBJ2-3; 14 bases line up with TRBD2. V shed 7 bases and J 3 bases; nucleotides not matched to a gene: 9. Germline V gene sequence: CDR1 LNHDA, CDR2 SQIVND (reference sequence). CDR3 size: 17 residues. CDR3 sequence (DNA): TGTGCCAGTACGCCCGGGACTAGCGGGAGAGGAACAGATACGCAGTATTTT. Translated, it gives CASTPGTSGRGTDTQYF.

This clonotype was counted at least ten times. This chain uses TRBV5-1 with TRBJ2-2; a weak D match, TRBD2 (5 bases). The ends were cut back, 0 bases at V and 6 bases at J, with 18 bases in the middle. CDR1 is SGHRS and CDR2 is YFSETQ in the germline V gene. The CDR3 contains 17 residues. CDR3: CASSLGPRGRLAGELFF. The CDR3 nucleotides are TGCGCCAGCAGCTTGGGACCCCGAGGGCGGCTCGCCGGGGAGCTGTTTTTT.

In its sample, this clonotype was seen many times. The genes are TRBV20-1 and TRBJ2-7; tentative D call: TRBD2 (5 bases). Germline assignment: CDR1 DFQATT and CDR2 SNEGSKA (reference sequence). V was trimmed by 6 bases and J by 1 base, leaving 16 bases between them. This CDR3 comprises 14 residues. The CDR3 sequence is CSARNGLGSYEQYF. CDR3 bases: TGCAGTGCCCGAAATGGACTGGGGTCCTACGAGCAGTACTTC.

This clonotype was detected only a few times. The chain recombines TRBV15 with TRBJ2-7; TRBD2 aligns across 11 bases. The V gene end was trimmed by 0 bases and the J gene end by 5 bases; junction bases not matched to a gene: 9. The CDR3 totals 17 residues. The germline V gene encodes CDR1 LNHNV and CDR2 YYDKDF (reference sequence). CDR3 sequence reads: CATSRDLAGLAVHEQYF. CDR3 bases: TGTGCCACCAGCAGAGATCTTGCGGGACTAGCGGTCCACGAGCAGTACTTC.

This chain connects TRBV20-1 to TRBJ1-4; tentative D call: TRBD1 (5 bases). The CDR3 covers 15 residues. Germline V CDR1 and CDR2: DFQATT, SNEGSKA (reference sequence). V was clipped by 0 bases and J by 5 bases, with 13 bases between them. CDR3 residues: CSAREMGGGNEKLFF. The CDR3 DNA is TGCAGTGCTAGAGAGATGGGGGGTGGGAATGAAAAACTGTTTTTT.

The sample holds many counts of this clonotype. The rearrangement joins TRBV12-3 or TRBV12-4 to TRBJ2-2; D tentatively fits TRBD1 or TRBD2 (5 bases each). The V end lost 11 bases, the J end lost 1 base, and 14 bases lay between the germline ends. The CDR3 loop spans 14 amino acids. The CDR3 loop is CACKGTQNTGELFF. The CDR3 coding sequence is TGTGCCTGCAAGGGGACCCAGAACACCGGGGAGCTGTTTTTT.

At least ten counts were recorded for this clonotype. The rearrangement joins TRBV12-3 or TRBV12-4 to TRBJ2-1, with 7 positions matching TRBD1. This CDR3 region has 14 residues. J gave up 5 bases and V 2 bases, and 3 bases lay outside the gene matches. The CDR3 DNA is TGTGCCAGCAGTTTAAAGGGGGCCAACAATGAGCAGTTCTTC. Translation gives CASSLKGANNEQFF.

This clonotype was observed a few times. This chain joins TRBV29-1 and TRBJ2-5; the D is unclear. CDR1 and CDR2 from the germline V gene are SQVTM and ANQGSEA. The V and J ends lost 3 bases and 2 bases respectively, with 13 bases between them. This CDR3 has 14 residues. The CDR3 region is CSVDGRSWQETQYF. CDR3 coding DNA: TGCAGCGTTGACGGCAGATCGTGGCAAGAGACCCAGTACTTC.

V usage is TRBV6-5 and J usage is TRBJ2-1; no clear D. The CDR3 consists of 12 residues. The V end was cut by 4 bases, the J end by 10 bases, with 11 bases between. Germline CDR1 MNHEY, CDR2 SVGAGI. The CDR3 here is CASSSPGEEQFF. The CDR3 DNA sequence: TGTGCCAGCAGTTCCCCCGGCGAAGAGCAGTTCTTC.

V usage is TRBV20-1 and J usage is TRBJ2-1, with D possibly matching TRBD1 (9 bases). The CDR3 is 16 amino acids. CDR1 DFQATT and CDR2 SNEGSKA come from the germline V gene (reference sequence). V lost 6 bases, J lost 4 bases, and 22 bases lay in between. CDR3 residues: CSARGGGTGTYNEQFF. CDR3 sequence (DNA): TGCAGTGCCCGGGGGGGTGGGACAGGGACGTACAATGAGCAGTTCTTC.

This clonotype was counted ten times or more. The rearrangement joins TRBV7-2 to TRBJ1-6, with no clear D. The germline gives CDR1 SGHTA, CDR2 FQGNSA. V lost 2 bases to trimming and J lost 10 bases, with 15 bases between them. The CDR3 extends over 15 amino acids. The CDR3 DNA is TGTGCCAGCAGCTTAAGTGGACTCAGGCCCTCACCCCTCCACTTT. It specifies CASSLSGLRPSPLHF.

This clonotype was seen more than once but under ten times. The CDR3, as DNA: TGTGCCAGCAGCCGCGTTACAGGGGGTTCCTACAATGAGCAGTTCTTC. Protein: CASSRVTGGSYNEQFF. V usage is TRBV11-3 and J usage is TRBJ2-1; TRBD1 matches 8 bases. V lost 5 bases, J lost 1 base, and 7 bases stayed unmatched. In germline, CDR1 is SGHNT, CDR2 YENEEA. CDR3 length: 16 amino acids.

This clonotype was detected ten times or more. The genes are TRBV3-1 and TRBJ1-5; weak D call: TRBD1 (5 bases). The CDR3 covers 15 residues. Germline V gives CDR1 LGHDT, CDR2 YNNKEL (reference sequence). Between the trimmed V and J ends, which lost 3 bases and 1 base, there was a span of 10 bases. Here the CDR3 DNA reads TGTGCCAGCAGCCAGCAGGGCTTGAGCAATCAGCCCCAGCATTTT. As protein: CASSQQGLSNQPQHF.

In this sample, this clonotype turned up many times. CDR3 coding DNA: TGCGCCAGCAGCCGACGGGGACAGCAGAACACTGAAGCTTTCTTT. The encoded protein is CASSRRGQQNTEAFF. The V gene is TRBV5-1, the J gene TRBJ1-1; 7 bases line up with TRBD1. The CDR3 extends over 15 amino acids. Germline V gives CDR1 SGHRS, CDR2 YFSETQ. Trimming took 4 bases from V and 1 from J; bases not matched to a gene: 7.

A note on this clonotype: A much larger clone lies one base from this, so it may be a read error. This chain links TRBV25-1 with TRBJ2-6; 8 bases align to TRBD1. CDR1 MGHDK and CDR2 SYGVNS come from the germline V gene. This CDR3 has 16 residues. The CDR3 region is CASSDRGSSGANILTF. In DNA, the CDR3 is TGTGCCAGCAGCGACAGGGGCAGCTCTGGGGCCAACATCCTGACTTTC.

In the case of this clonotype: A much larger clone differs from this one at a single base, so this may be a read error. The J gene is TRBJ1-2, the V gene TRBV12-3 or TRBV12-4, with 7 bases aligning to TRBD1. The CDR3 loop spans 14 amino acids. As DNA, the CDR3 is TGTGCCAGCAGTTTTCAGGGGGAGGACTATGGCTCCACCTTC. It specifies CASSFQGEDYGSTF.

This clonotype was found many times. The chain's CDR3 is CAISEFGGDRNTEAFF. For the CDR3, the DNA is TGTGCCATCAGTGAATTTGGAGGGGACAGGAACACTGAAGCTTTCTTT. The chain is built from TRBV10-3 and TRBJ1-1; 7 nucleotides match TRBD1. Germline CDR1 reads ENHRY; CDR2 reads SYGVKD. This CDR3 is 16 amino acids long. Trimming took 3 bases from V and 1 from J; bases not matched to a gene: 8.